This T cell receptor (beta chain) was captured in a study of shared clonotypes between healthy human individuals. V gave up 4 bases and J gave up 6 bases, with 11 bases separating them. The germline V gene has CDR1 SEHNR and CDR2 FQNEAQ (reference sequence). The CDR3 has 13 amino acids. This table comes from immunoSEQ multiplex PCR, and its TCRdb copy is limited to in-frame clones, with some not included. The sample yields more than 1,200,000 clones, approximately 98.5% seen once. The receptor was isolated from a man aged 25-45 years in good health. This chain links TRBV7-9 with TRBJ2-3; D may be TRBD1 (5 bases). Sequencing input: naive CD4+ T cells sorted from blood. Subset of the sample: CD45RA+ positively selected. As DNA, the CDR3 is TGTGCCAGCAGCTCGTCAGGGTCGGATACGCAGTATTTT. This codes for CASSSSGSDTQYF.